Below, 30 T cell receptor beta chains from the same sample are listed, as sequenced in a study of control samples from healthy donors and cancer patients (TCRdb year 2020). The library was generated by the immunoSEQ multiplex PCR assay. TCRdb took over this immuneACCESS table, retaining in-frame rearrangements with V and J assigned. Such tables are incomplete; in checked studies, under half of the missing clones stem from an unresolved V gene, and the remainder is unexplained. This sample lists 75,000 to 80,000 clones; 75% to 90% were detected once. In total, the top ten clones hold approximately 9.8% of the sample. Source material: PBMCs. These receptors were taken from a woman aged 50 to 60 with colorectal cancer.

The chain couples TRBV29-1 to TRBJ1-2, with no clear D. In germline, CDR1 is SQVTM, CDR2 ANQGSEA. The CDR3 has 13 residues. V was clipped by 4 bases and J by 4 bases, with 13 bases between them. This CDR3 is CSVALDTTYGYTF. Here the CDR3 DNA reads TGCAGCGTTGCCCTTGACACCACCTATGGCTACACCTTC.

The V call is TRBV28, the J call TRBJ1-1, with a weak D call TRBD1 (5 bases). V was clipped by 9 bases and J by 1 base, with 12 bases between them. CDR1 is MDHEN and CDR2 is SYDVKM in the germline V gene. CDR3 size: 13 residues. The CDR3 DNA reads TGTGCCAGTTCACGCGGGGCGAACACTGAAGCTTTCTTT. It specifies CASSRGANTEAFF.

The gene calls are TRBV7-8 and TRBJ1-1; D might be TRBD1 (6 bases). Between the trimmed V and J ends, which lost 5 bases and 2 bases, there was a span of 12 bases. Germline V lookup: CDR1 SGHVS, CDR2 FQNEAQ. The CDR3 spans 14 residues. CDR3 sequence reads: CASSPRQVNTEAFF. CDR3 nucleotide sequence: TGTGCCAGCAGCCCCCGACAGGTCAACACTGAAGCTTTCTTT.

This chain's CDR3 is CASSLEAPGRTSGANVLTF. CDR3 nucleotides: TGCGCCAGCAGCTTGGAGGCTCCGGGACGGACCTCTGGGGCCAACGTCCTGACTTTC. This chain uses TRBV5-1 with TRBJ2-6; the D gene could be TRBD1 or TRBD2 (5 bases each). The CDR3 runs 19 residues. CDR1 is SGHRS, CDR2 YFSETQ, per germline. V shed 0 bases and J shed 0 bases, with 16 bases lying between them.

This clone is a singleton in its sample. CDR3 sequence reads: CASRLAGSSTDTQYF. The CDR3 coding sequence is TGTGCCAGCAGATTAGCGGGATCTAGCACAGATACGCAGTATTTT. The chain employs TRBV6-6 and TRBJ2-3; 8 bases are shared with TRBD2. Germline loops: CDR1 MNHNY, CDR2 SVGAGI (reference sequence). The CDR3 sequence is 15 residues long. The junction had 5 bases not matched to a gene; V was cut back by 6 bases and J by 0 bases.

The J gene is TRBJ1-3, the V gene TRBV6-6; 8 nucleotides agree with TRBD1. J lost 2 bases, V lost 5 bases, and 2 bases had no gene match. This CDR3 is built from 14 residues. CDR1 and CDR2 (germline): MNHNY, SVGAGI (reference sequence). Here the CDR3 reads CASSPGGPGNTIYF. CDR3 sequence (DNA): TGTGCCAGCAGTCCAGGGGGCCCTGGAAACACCATATATTTT.

The chain has TRBV6-6 and TRBJ2-1; 14 nucleotides line up with TRBD2. The CDR3 extends over 19 amino acids. The V gene end was trimmed by 6 bases and the J gene end by 6 bases; junction bases not matched to a gene: 16. Germline V gene data show CDR1 as MNHNY and CDR2 as SVGAGI (reference sequence). In DNA form, the CDR3 reads TGTGCCAGCAGCCGAGGACTAGCGGGGGGTCGTGGTCGGGGCAATGAGCAGTTCTTC. Translating gives CASSRGLAGGRGRGNEQFF.

V usage is TRBV10-3 and J usage is TRBJ2-3; possibly TRBD2 for D (5 bases). CDR3 length equals 12 residues. V lost 4 bases and J 6 bases, leaving 8 bases between the germline ends. Germline CDR1 is ENHRY and CDR2 is SYGVKD. CDR3 nucleotides: TGTGCCATCAGTGCAAGGGAGGATACGCAGTATTTT. It encodes CAISAREDTQYF.

The V and J genes are TRBV4-1 and TRBJ1-2, with 8 bases lining up with TRBD1. CDR1 is MGHRA and CDR2 is YSYEKL in the germline V gene. This CDR3 has 16 amino acids. V gave up 1 base and J gave up 2 bases; unmatched junction bases: 6. The CDR3 spells CASSQGNDRGNYGYTF. The DNA for the CDR3 is TGCGCCAGCAGCCAAGGTAATGACAGGGGAAACTATGGCTACACCTTC.

This clone was observed a few times. V is TRBV2 and J is TRBJ1-5; no clear D. The CDR3 sequence is 15 residues long. Trimming stripped 10 bases from V and 0 bases from J, with 16 bases between. Germline CDR1 reads SNHLY; CDR2 reads FYNNEI. The CDR3 coding sequence is TGTGCCATAAGAAGAACAGCTAATAGCAATCAGCCCCAGCATTTT. Translation: CAIRRTANSNQPQHF.

V is TRBV25-1 and J is TRBJ2-1, with D tentatively TRBD1 or TRBD2 (6 bases each). Per germline, CDR1 MGHDK and CDR2 SYGVNS. V dropped 4 bases and J dropped 3 bases, with 16 bases sitting between them. The CDR3 is 16 residues long. CDR3 sequence: CASSVAGHGYYNEQFF. The CDR3, as DNA: TGTGCCAGCAGTGTGGCGGGACACGGTTACTACAATGAGCAGTTCTTC.

The chain carries TRBV7-2 and TRBJ1-4; D unclear. The CDR3 runs 16 residues. V shed 1 base and J shed 0 bases, with 9 bases lying between them. CDR1 SGHTA and CDR2 FQGNSA come from the germline V gene. CDR3 sequence reads: CASSLGSRSTNEKLFF. The CDR3 DNA reads TGTGCCAGCAGCTTAGGGAGCAGATCAACTAATGAAAAACTGTTTTTT.

Here the CDR3 DNA reads TGTGCCAGCAGCCCACGTTACCGGGACAGGGGGGTGAATGCTTTCTTT. It yields the protein CASSPRYRDRGVNAFF. The genes are TRBV3-1 (or the pseudogene TRBV3-2) and TRBJ1-1; 11 bases are a match to TRBD1. J lost 11 bases, V lost 4 bases, and 15 bases had no gene match. Germline loops: CDR1 LGHDT, CDR2 YNNKEL (reference sequence). The CDR3 loop spans 16 amino acids.

In DNA form, the CDR3 reads TGTGCCAGCAGTGACAACAACGTCCGCGGGGAGCTGTTTTTT. This sequence encodes CASSDNNVRGELFF. V gene TRBV2 combines with J gene TRBJ2-2; D gene uncertain. The CDR3 extends over 14 amino acids. V was pared by 3 bases and J by 7 bases, with 12 bases between. Germline V CDR1 and CDR2: SNHLY, FYNNEI.

The genes are TRBV30 and TRBJ1-5; 8 bases line up with TRBD1. J lost 4 bases, V lost 7 bases, and 6 bases had no gene match. Per germline, CDR1 GTSNPN and CDR2 SVGIG (reference sequence). The CDR3 has 13 residues. CDR3 residues: CAFMTGDNQPQHF. CDR3 in DNA: TGTGCCTTCATGACAGGGGATAATCAGCCCCAGCATTTT.

This clone was counted only a few times. The chain recombines TRBV10-3 with TRBJ2-5; 11 nucleotides line up with TRBD2. CDR1 ENHRY and CDR2 SYGVKD come from the germline V gene. The trim removed 3 bases at V and 5 bases at J, leaving 5 bases unmatched. The CDR3 contains 15 residues. CDR3 region: CAISDFSGGEETQYF. The CDR3 coding sequence is TGTGCCATCAGTGATTTTAGCGGGGGGGAGGAGACCCAGTACTTC.

The chain employs TRBV7-9 and TRBJ1-2, with 7 bases fitting TRBD1. The length of the CDR3 is 16 residues. V lost 4 bases to trimming and J lost 4 bases; unmatched junction nucleotides: 12. Per the germline V gene, CDR1 is SEHNR and CDR2 is FQNEAQ (reference sequence). Written as DNA, the CDR3 is TGTGCCAGCAGCTCGATCCGACAGGGATTGACCTATGGCTACACCTTC. Encoded protein: CASSSIRQGLTYGYTF.

The chain recombines TRBV3-1 (or the pseudogene TRBV3-2) with TRBJ1-2; possible D gene TRBD1, 5 bases. V lost 1 base to trimming and J lost 0 bases, with 9 bases between them. The CDR3 spans 15 residues. Germline CDR1 and CDR2: LGHDT and YNNKEL (reference sequence). CDR3 coding DNA: TGTGCCAGCAGCCAAGGGGGACTGCCTAACTATGGCTACACCTTC. It specifies CASSQGGLPNYGYTF.

DNA of the CDR3: TGTGCCAGCTCACGGGCGGGGACAGATACGCAGTATTTT. Translated, it gives CASSRAGTDTQYF. This sequence joins TRBV18 and TRBJ2-3; D is possibly TRBD2 (6 bases). Germline V lookup: CDR1 KGHSH, CDR2 LQKENI. The CDR3 runs to 13 residues. Trimming removed 4 bases at V and 3 bases at J, with 8 bases between.

The chain employs TRBV27 and TRBJ1-2, with 9 bases lining up with TRBD1. The germline gives CDR1 MNHEY, CDR2 SMNVEV (reference sequence). Trimming took 4 bases from V and 2 from J; bases not matched to a gene: 5. The length of the CDR3 is 15 residues. Here the CDR3 DNA reads TGTGCCAGCAGTTCACCGACAGGGGGAAACTATGGCTACACCTTC. This gives the protein CASSSPTGGNYGYTF.

This chain connects TRBV21-1 to TRBJ1-2. TRBV21-1 is a known pseudogene. This CDR3 spans 19 amino acids. The CDR3 sequence: CASSKAPTLRELGFFGYTF. CDR3 DNA sequence: TGTGCCAGCAGCAAAGCCCCCACACTCCGGGAGTTGGGTTTTTTCGGCTACACCTTC.

With regard to this clone: At the DNA level, this CDR3 is encoded by other sequences in the same sample as well. This chain connects TRBV3-1 (or the pseudogene TRBV3-2) to TRBJ1-2; D call uncertain. Trimming pared 1 base from V and 6 bases from J, leaving 6 bases between. In germline, CDR1 is LGHDT, CDR2 YNNKEL (reference sequence). CDR3 length: 12 residues. The CDR3, as DNA: TGTGCCAGCAGCCAAGGGGTAGATGGCTACACCTTC. The encoded protein is CASSQGVDGYTF.

The rearrangement links TRBV30 to TRBJ2-5, with TRBD2 identical over 8 bases. The germline V gene encodes CDR1 GTSNPN and CDR2 SVGIG (reference sequence). This CDR3 has 16 residues. For the CDR3, the DNA is TGTGCTTATAGACCCGGGGGGGGGTCTACCCAAGAGACCCAGTACTTC. Protein sequence: CAYRPGGGSTQETQYF.

V is TRBV24-1 and J is TRBJ1-2; D is undetermined. Germline V gives CDR1 KGHDR, CDR2 SFDVKD. This CDR3 comprises 16 residues. V lost 3 bases to trimming and J lost 2 bases, with 15 bases between them. CDR3 loop: CATSDGRKELNYGYTF. The CDR3 DNA reads TGTGCCACCAGTGATGGACGAAAAGAACTAAACTATGGCTACACCTTC.

The chain links TRBV7-9 to TRBJ1-4, with D tentatively TRBD1 (5 bases). The CDR3 is made up of 17 amino acids. CDR1 is SEHNR, CDR2 FQNEAQ, per germline (reference sequence). Trimming shortened V by 1 base and J by 4 bases, and 16 bases separated the two germline ends. DNA of the CDR3: TGTGCCAGCAGCTTAGAGGCTTCCGGGACGGGTAATGAAAAACTGTTTTTT. This gives the protein CASSLEASGTGNEKLFF. Supplemented by reference TRBV7-9 and TRBJ1-4, the full variable domain reads DTGVSQNPRHKITKRGQNVTFRCDPISEHNRLYWYRQTLGQGPEFLTYFQNEAQLEKSRLLSDRFSAERPKGSFSTLEIQRTEQGDSAMYLCASSLEASGTGNEKLFFGSGTQLSVL.

The chain carries TRBV3-1 (or the pseudogene TRBV3-2) and TRBJ2-5; possibly TRBD2 for D (6 bases). CDR3 length equals 13 residues. Trimming cost V 5 bases and J 4 bases, with 11 bases left between them. Germline CDR1 LGHDT, CDR2 YNNKEL (reference sequence). The CDR3 region has the DNA TGTGCCAGCAGCATTAGCGGTGGAGAGACCCAGTACTTC. This sequence encodes CASSISGGETQYF.

The V call is TRBV29-1, the J call TRBJ1-3; 7 bases are shared with TRBD1. From germline, CDR1 is SQVTM and CDR2 ANQGSEA. The V segment lost 7 bases and the J segment 7 bases; nucleotides outside the gene matches: 7. CDR3 size: 12 residues. The CDR3 sequence is CSAETGFNTIYF. The CDR3 nucleotides are TGCAGCGCCGAGACAGGGTTTAACACCATATATTTT.

The chain combines TRBV27 with TRBJ2-5; the match to TRBD1 covers 11 bases. Looked up from germline, CDR1 is MNHEY and CDR2 is SMNVEV (reference sequence). Trimming took 5 bases from V and 3 from J; bases not matched to a gene: 5. This CDR3 comprises 15 residues. CDR3 protein: CASSPGQGAEETQYF. CDR3 DNA: TGTGCCAGCAGTCCTGGACAGGGGGCTGAAGAGACCCAGTACTTC.

This clone was counted a single time. Written as DNA, the CDR3 is TGTGCCAGCAGCCCCTCTGGAAACACCATATATTTT. Translation: CASSPSGNTIYF. The gene calls are TRBV7-9 and TRBJ1-3, with D hard to call. This CDR3 is 12 amino acids long. Germline CDR1 is SEHNR and CDR2 is FQNEAQ (reference sequence). V dropped 5 bases and J dropped 0 bases, with 2 bases sitting between them.

The genes are TRBV7-8 and TRBJ1-3; D may be TRBD1 (5 bases). Trimming removed 4 bases from V and 0 bases from J, with 7 bases in between. CDR3 length: 14 amino acids. Germline CDR1 reads SGHVS; CDR2 reads FQNEAQ. CDR3 in DNA: TGTGCCAGCAGCTCAGGGAGCTCTGGAAACACCATATATTTT. Its protein is CASSSGSSGNTIYF.